This T cell receptor (beta chain) was recovered during a study of graft-versus-host responses after intestinal transplantation. At the level of the study: The whole recipient group had anti-thymocyte globulin induction followed by tacrolimus and steroids for 2 to 3 years. Study-wide points: GvH clones turned up in recipient marrow; some had shown up first in ileum or blood.

TCRdb keeps only in-frame clones here, not all; method: immunoSEQ multiplex PCR. The sample shows approximately 70,000 clones, 80% to 95% of them seen only once. Regarding this clone: What it binds is not known.

Marrow obtained after transplant originated from the posterior iliac crest or elsewhere. Material: bone marrow, obtained 734 days after intestinal transplantation. The TCR comes from a human patient who received an intestinal transplant, so some T cells may come from the graft donor.

The DNA for the CDR3 is TGTGCCAGTCACCTGGGGTCGGGACTGGGGTTTGGCACCGGGGAGCTGTTTTTT. This sequence encodes CASHLGSGLGFGTGELFF. This chain links TRBV6-4 with TRBJ2-2; possible D gene TRBD2, 6 bases. The CDR3 is made up of 18 amino acids. Deletions cut 9 bases from V and 4 bases from J, with 27 bases between. In germline, CDR1 is MRHNA, CDR2 SNTAGT.